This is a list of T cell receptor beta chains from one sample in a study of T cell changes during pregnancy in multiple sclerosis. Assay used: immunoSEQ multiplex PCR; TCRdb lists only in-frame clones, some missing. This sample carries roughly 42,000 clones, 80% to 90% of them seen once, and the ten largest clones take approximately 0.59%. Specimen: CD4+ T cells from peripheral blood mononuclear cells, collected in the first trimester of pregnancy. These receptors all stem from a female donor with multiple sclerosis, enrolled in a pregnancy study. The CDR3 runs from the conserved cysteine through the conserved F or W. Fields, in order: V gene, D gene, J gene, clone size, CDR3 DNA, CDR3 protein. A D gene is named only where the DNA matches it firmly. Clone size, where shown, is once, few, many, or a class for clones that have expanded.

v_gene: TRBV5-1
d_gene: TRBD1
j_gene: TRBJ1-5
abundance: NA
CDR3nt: TGCGCCAGCAGCATAGGGACAGGGGTCGCTAATCAGCCCCAGCATTTT
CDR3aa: CASSIGTGVANQPQHF

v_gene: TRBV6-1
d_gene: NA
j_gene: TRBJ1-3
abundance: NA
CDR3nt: TGTGCCAGCAGTGGACCCATAGCCACGGGAAACACCATATATTTT
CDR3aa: CASSGPIATGNTIYF

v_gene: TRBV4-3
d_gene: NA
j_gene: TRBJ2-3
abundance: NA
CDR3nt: TGCGCCAGCAGCCAAGACCGCGGGACCTCAGATACGCAGTATTTT
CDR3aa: CASSQDRGTSDTQYF

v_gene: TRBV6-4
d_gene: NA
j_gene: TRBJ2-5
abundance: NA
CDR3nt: TGTGCCAGCAGTGACCCCAATCCAGGGTCAGAGACCCAGTACTTC
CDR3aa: CASSDPNPGSETQYF

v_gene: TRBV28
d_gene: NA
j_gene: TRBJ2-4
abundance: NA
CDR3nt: TGTGCCAGCAGTTTCCCAGGGCCCAAAAACATTCAGTACTTC
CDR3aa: CASSFPGPKNIQYF

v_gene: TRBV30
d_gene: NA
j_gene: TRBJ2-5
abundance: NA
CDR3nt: TGTGCCTGGAGTGTGGGCGGGATAGAGACCCAGTACTTC
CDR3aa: CAWSVGGIETQYF

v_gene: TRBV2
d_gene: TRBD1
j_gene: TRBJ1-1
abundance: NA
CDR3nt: TGTGCCAGCAGTGGGAGACAGGGGCACACTGAAGCTTTCTTT
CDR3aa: CASSGRQGHTEAFF

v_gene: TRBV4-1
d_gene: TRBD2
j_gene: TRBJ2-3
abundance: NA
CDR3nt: TGCGCCAGCAGCCAAGTCCCGGAGGGAGCGGGAGACACAGATACGCAGTATTTT
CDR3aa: CASSQVPEGAGDTDTQYF

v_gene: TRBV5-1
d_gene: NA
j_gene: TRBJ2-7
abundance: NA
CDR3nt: TGCGCCAGCAGCCTAACTATGGACATTTACGAGCAGTACTTC
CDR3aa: CASSLTMDIYEQYF

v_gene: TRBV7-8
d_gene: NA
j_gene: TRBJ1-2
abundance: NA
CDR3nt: TGTGCCAGCAGCTTAGGAGGCTATGGCTACACCTTC
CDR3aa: CASSLGGYGYTF

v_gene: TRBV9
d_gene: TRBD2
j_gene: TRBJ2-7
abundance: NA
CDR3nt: TGTGCCAGCAGCCCTTCGCCGGGACTAACGGCCTACGAGCAGTACTTC
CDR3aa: CASSPSPGLTAYEQYF

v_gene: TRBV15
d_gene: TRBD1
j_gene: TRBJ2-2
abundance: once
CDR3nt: TGTGCCACCAGCCGAGACAGGGCCATCGGCGGGGAGCTGTTTTTT
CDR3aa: CATSRDRAIGGELFF

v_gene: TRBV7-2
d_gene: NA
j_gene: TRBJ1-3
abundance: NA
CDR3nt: TGTGCCAGCAGCCCCAACACGTTCTCTGGAAACACCATATATTTT
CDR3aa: CASSPNTFSGNTIYF

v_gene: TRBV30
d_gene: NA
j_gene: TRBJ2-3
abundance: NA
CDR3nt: TGTGCCTGGAGTCCCGACCGACTAAGCACAGATACGCAGTATTTT
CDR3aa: CAWSPDRLSTDTQYF

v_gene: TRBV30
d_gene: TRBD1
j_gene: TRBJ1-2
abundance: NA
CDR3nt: TGTGCCTGGACCCGGACAGGGCTTTATGGCTACACCTTC
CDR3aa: CAWTRTGLYGYTF

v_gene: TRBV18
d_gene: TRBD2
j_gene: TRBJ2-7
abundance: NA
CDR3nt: TGTGCCAGCTCACCACTAGGGACTAGCGGGAGTTACGAGCAGTACTTC
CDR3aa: CASSPLGTSGSYEQYF

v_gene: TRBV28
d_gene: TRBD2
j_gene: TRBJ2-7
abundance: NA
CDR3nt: TGTGCCAGCAGTGAGTGGACTAGCGGTACTTACGAGCAGTACTTC
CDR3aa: CASSEWTSGTYEQYF

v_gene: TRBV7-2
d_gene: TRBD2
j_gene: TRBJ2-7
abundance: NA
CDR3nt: TGTGCCAGCAGCTTTGGGTTCCCAGGACTAGCGGCCTCCTACGAGCAGTACTTC
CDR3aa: CASSFGFPGLAASYEQYF

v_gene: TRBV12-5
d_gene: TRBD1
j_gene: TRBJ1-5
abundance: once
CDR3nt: TGTGCTAGTGGTTTGCCCACGACAGGGTATCCAACTCAGCCCCAGCATTTT
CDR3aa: CASGLPTTGYPTQPQHF

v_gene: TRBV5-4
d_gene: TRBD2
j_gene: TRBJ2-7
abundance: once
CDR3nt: TGTGCCAGCAGCTCCCCGGGGGGGGTCGAGCAGTACTTC
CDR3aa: CASSSPGGVEQYF

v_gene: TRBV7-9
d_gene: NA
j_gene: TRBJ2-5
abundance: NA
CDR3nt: TGTGCCAGCAGCTTTGGCGAGACCCAGTACTTC
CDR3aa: CASSFGETQYF

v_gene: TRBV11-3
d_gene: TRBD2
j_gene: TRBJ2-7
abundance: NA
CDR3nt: TGTGCCAGCAGCCCAAGTAGCGGGAACTCCTACGAGCAGTACTTC
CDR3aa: CASSPSSGNSYEQYF

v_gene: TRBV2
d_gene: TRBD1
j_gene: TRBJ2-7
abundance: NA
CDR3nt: TGTGCCAGCAGTCGGACAGGGGGCTCCTACGAGCAGTACTTC
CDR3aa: CASSRTGGSYEQYF

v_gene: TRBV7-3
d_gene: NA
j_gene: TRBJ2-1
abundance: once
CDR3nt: TGTGCCAGCAGCTTAATTCCGGGAGTAGGCTATGAGCAGTTCTTC
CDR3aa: CASSLIPGVGYEQFF

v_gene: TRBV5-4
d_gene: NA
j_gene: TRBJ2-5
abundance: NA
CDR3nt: TGTGCCAGCAGCTTGAGTCGCAGGCTGGGAGAGACCCAGTACTTC
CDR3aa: CASSLSRRLGETQYF

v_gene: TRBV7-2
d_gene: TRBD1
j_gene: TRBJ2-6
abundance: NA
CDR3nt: TGTGCCAGCAGCGTATCGGGAACGGGACAGGGGTCACCTCGGGCTTTC
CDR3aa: CASSVSGTGQGSPRAF